The clone carrying this T cell receptor beta chain has a handful of counts. Its antigen remains unidentified. A library of TCRbeta sequences, prepared with unique molecular identifiers, was generated. MiXCR was run by TCRdb on the PCR reads, yielding one entry per CDR3 protein. The sample carries hundreds of thousands of distinct CDR3 sequences, almost 8% recorded once. This entry belongs to a study of T-cell reconstitution after alpha-beta-depleted transplantation in children. Overall study findings and caveats: A year post-transplant, T-cell counts and diversity derived mostly from newly produced T cells. Surviving recipient T cells and thymic progenitors produced the high day-60 TCRbeta diversity seen in some patients. As was reported, about two months after transplant, alpha-beta T cells came from several hundred expanded graft clones.

Trimming pared 2 bases from V and 0 bases from J, leaving 16 bases between. Germline CDR1 reads SGHTA; CDR2 reads FQGTGA. The CDR3 is 18 amino acids. The sequence was collected from a female patient aged 2 to 10 who had a stem cell transplant for Fanconi anemia, so the T cells may come from the graft donor. Sequencing used peripheral blood, obtained 360 days after TCRalphabeta/CD19-depleted stem cell transplant. The chain carries TRBV7-3 and TRBJ2-2; D remains ambiguous. The CDR3 here is CASSLFFSGSTNTGELFF. The DNA of the CDR3 is TGTGCCAGCAGCTTATTTTTCAGTGGTAGCACGAACACCGGGGAGCTGTTTTTT.